Shown below are 26 T cell receptor beta chains from a single sample sequenced in a study of blood T cell repertoires in COVID-19. Libraries were prepared by immunoSEQ multiplex PCR; TCRdb keeps only in-frame clonotypes and omits some of them. The table includes roughly 200,000 clones, roughly 80% detected once. Sequencing was performed on peripheral blood. Receptors originate from a man over 45 who had recovered from COVID-19.

The CDR3, as DNA: TGTGCCAGCAGCCAAGATATCAAGGGGTACGAGCAGTACTTC. The encoded protein is CASSQDIKGYEQYF. The chain employs TRBV3-1 (or the pseudogene TRBV3-2) and TRBJ2-7, with a possible D match to TRBD1 (5 bases). Germline V gene sequence: CDR1 LGHDT, CDR2 YNNKEL (reference sequence). V was cut by 0 bases and J by 4 bases, with 10 bases left in between. This CDR3 contains 14 residues.

The chain carries TRBV2 and TRBJ1-6; D is unresolved. Germline CDR1 and CDR2: SNHLY and FYNNEI. The germline V and J ends were trimmed by 11 bases and 7 bases, with 15 bases remaining between them. The CDR3 totals 13 residues. Here the CDR3 DNA reads TGTGCCGGCAACCGGGAACCAAATTCACCCCTCCACTTT. Its translation is CAGNREPNSPLHF. Drawing the rest from reference TRBV2 and TRBJ1-6, the complete variable domain is EPEVTQTPSHQVTQMGQEVILRCVPISNHLYFYWYRQILGQKVEFLVSFYNNEISEKSEIFDDQFSVERPDGSNFTLKIRSTKLEDSAMYFCAGNREPNSPLHFGNGTRLTVT.

This chain joins TRBV10-2 and TRBJ2-5; 7 bases map to TRBD1. V was clipped by 4 bases and J by 4 bases; unmatched bases: 3. The CDR3 runs 13 residues. Germline V gene lookup returns CDR1 WSHSY and CDR2 SAAADI. This CDR3 reads CASSGQGLETQYF. DNA of the CDR3: TGCGCCAGCAGTGGACAGGGCCTAGAGACCCAGTACTTC.

This chain uses TRBV7-2 with TRBJ2-7; D is possibly TRBD1 (5 bases). The CDR3 spans 14 residues. Between the trimmed V and J ends, which lost 3 bases and 2 bases, there was a span of 11 bases. CDR1 is SGHTA and CDR2 is FQGNSA in the germline V gene. Here the CDR3 reads CASSFFGRAYEQYF. CDR3 bases: TGTGCCAGCAGCTTTTTCGGCAGGGCCTACGAGCAGTACTTC.

The CDR3 spells CASRSDTSTDTQYF. CDR3 DNA: TGTGCCAGCCGGAGCGATACTAGCACAGATACGCAGTATTTT. The chain has TRBV6-5 and TRBJ2-3; D unresolved. Trimming took 8 bases from V and 0 from J, leaving 12 bases between them. CDR3 length equals 14 residues. Germline V gene lookup returns CDR1 MNHEY and CDR2 SVGAGI.

The chain has TRBV19 and TRBJ2-6, with D uncertain. There are 16 residues in the CDR3. The germline CDR1 and CDR2 sequences are LNHDA and SQIVND (reference sequence). V lost 2 bases to trimming and J lost 0 bases, with 8 bases between them. In DNA, the CDR3 is TGTGCCAGTAGTATAATTGCAGGCTCTGGGGCCAACGTCCTGACTTTC. This sequence encodes CASSIIAGSGANVLTF.

The V gene is TRBV4-2, the J gene TRBJ1-2, with D possibly matching TRBD1 (6 bases). V was cut by 0 bases and J by 6 bases, with 20 bases left in between. The CDR3 totals 17 residues. Germline lookup yields CDR1 LGHNA and CDR2 YNFKEQ. CDR3 amino acids: CASSQDPQGTLYDGYTF. CDR3 nucleotide sequence: TGTGCCAGCAGCCAAGATCCACAGGGTACACTATATGATGGCTACACCTTC.

CDR3 DNA: TGTGCCAGCAGCTTAGTATACAGGGGCCCTAATGAAAAACTGTTTTTT. Protein product: CASSLVYRGPNEKLFF. This chain connects TRBV11-3 to TRBJ1-4; 7 positions agree with TRBD1. The J segment lost 3 bases and the V segment lost 1 base, leaving 5 bases of the junction unmatched. This CDR3 spans 16 amino acids. Germline V CDR1 and CDR2: SGHNT, YENEEA. The variable domain in full, completed from reference TRBV11-3 and TRBJ1-4, reads EAGVVQSPRYKIIEKKQPVAFWCNPISGHNTLYWYLQNLGQGPELLIRYENEEAVDDSQLPKDRFSAERLKGVDSTLKIQPAELGDSAVYLCASSLVYRGPNEKLFFGSGTQLSVL.

The rearrangement uses TRBV3-1 (or the pseudogene TRBV3-2) and TRBJ1-1; D is possibly TRBD1 (6 bases). Germline V gives CDR1 LGHDT, CDR2 YNNKEL (reference sequence). V lost 2 bases and J lost 0, with 10 bases in between. The CDR3 covers 15 residues. The CDR3 protein is CASSQLGAMNTEAFF. The CDR3 coding sequence is TGTGCCAGCAGCCAACTGGGGGCTATGAACACTGAAGCTTTCTTT.

As DNA, the CDR3 is TGTGCCAGCAGGACAGGGGAGGGCACTGAAGCTTTCTTT. This encodes CASRTGEGTEAFF. This chain uses TRBV28 with TRBJ1-1; 8 bases align to TRBD1. The germline gives CDR1 MDHEN, CDR2 SYDVKM. V lost 6 bases to trimming and J lost 4 bases; unmatched junction nucleotides: 4. The CDR3 is 13 amino acids.

The J gene is TRBJ2-6, the V gene TRBV6-5; D is unresolved. Trimming stripped 6 bases from V and 4 bases from J, with 10 bases between. The CDR3 consists of 14 residues. Germline V gives CDR1 MNHEY, CDR2 SVGAGI. The CDR3 protein is CASRQVAGANVLTF. CDR3 nucleotides: TGTGCCAGCAGGCAGGTCGCCGGGGCCAACGTCCTGACTTTC.

The chain uses TRBV6-2 or TRBV6-3 and TRBJ2-5; 7 bases fit TRBD2. In germline, CDR1 is MNHEY, CDR2 SVGEGT. The CDR3 consists of 17 residues. V trimming: 5 bases; J trimming: 4 bases; junction bases outside the gene matches: 16. CDR3: CASSDDTGGTPVETQYF. The DNA for the CDR3 is TGTGCCAGCAGTGATGACACGGGAGGAACCCCGGTAGAGACCCAGTACTTC.

The chain employs TRBV12-3 or TRBV12-4 and TRBJ2-1, with D possibly being TRBD2 (6 bases). The V end lost 2 bases, the J end lost 13 bases, and 15 bases lay between the germline ends. The CDR3 is 13 residues long. The CDR3 region has the DNA TGTGCCAGCAGTTTACAAGCGGGCTACTCACAGTTCTTC. This codes for CASSLQAGYSQFF.

The CDR3 DNA reads as TGTGCCAGCAAGTCGAGCAGGGCCACTAATGAAAAACTGTTTTTT. Translated: CASKSSRATNEKLFF. The chain has TRBV6-5 and TRBJ1-4, with TRBD1 as a possible D gene (5 bases). CDR1 is MNHEY, CDR2 SVGAGI, per germline. This CDR3 contains 15 residues. V dropped 7 bases and J dropped 2 bases, with 14 bases sitting between them.

The chain carries TRBV25-1 and TRBJ1-6, with unresolved D. V was pared by 1 base and J by 7 bases, with 11 bases between. The CDR3 has 15 amino acids. The germline gives CDR1 MGHDK, CDR2 SYGVNS. DNA of the CDR3: TGTGCCAGCAGTGAATGGAATAGAGGGAATTCACCCCTCCACTTT. Translating gives CASSEWNRGNSPLHF.

This clone showed up just once. V is TRBV6-5 and J is TRBJ1-2, with TRBD1 as a possible D gene (6 bases). This CDR3 is built from 12 residues. Trimming took off 2 bases at V and 7 bases at J, with 8 bases between the two ends. Germline V gives CDR1 MNHEY, CDR2 SVGAGI. CDR3 loop: CASSYAQGGYTF. The CDR3 coding sequence is TGTGCCAGCAGTTACGCACAGGGTGGCTACACCTTC.

The V and J genes are TRBV6-6 and TRBJ1-2, with a tentative D call TRBD1 (6 bases). CDR1 is MNHNY, CDR2 SVGAGI, per germline (reference sequence). The V gene lost 6 bases and the J gene lost 1 base, with 15 bases spanning the gap. The CDR3 has 15 residues. Here the CDR3 reads CASRPTQGHNYGYTF. The CDR3 region has the DNA TGTGCCAGCAGACCTACCCAGGGGCATAACTATGGCTACACCTTC.

This clone showed up just a few times. The chain joins TRBV30 to TRBJ1-5; no firm D call. The CDR3 is 13 amino acids. V lost 0 bases and J 5 bases, leaving 8 bases between the germline ends. Germline V CDR1 and CDR2: GTSNPN, SVGIG (reference sequence). In DNA form, the CDR3 reads TGTGCCTGGAGTGTACGAGGTGATCAGCCCCAGCATTTT. Its protein is CAWSVRGDQPQHF.

This rearrangement joins TRBV30 to TRBJ1-2; 9 nucleotides line up with TRBD1. CDR3 length: 14 residues. CDR1 GTSNPN and CDR2 SVGIG come from the germline V gene (reference sequence). Trimming took 3 bases from V and 5 from J; bases not matched to a gene: 7. CDR3 DNA sequence: TGTGCCTGGAGCGGGGACAGGGTCGAGTATGGCTACACCTTC. Protein sequence: CAWSGDRVEYGYTF.

The CDR3 region has the DNA TGCAGTGCTAGTATAACGGGAGTAGGGGACGAGCAGTACTTC. This codes for CSASITGVGDEQYF. This sequence joins TRBV20-1 and TRBJ2-7; tentative D call: TRBD2 (6 bases). This CDR3 has 14 residues. Deletions cut 3 bases from V and 5 bases from J, with 17 bases between. Germline CDR1 is DFQATT and CDR2 is SNEGSKA (reference sequence).

The rearrangement uses TRBV11-2 and TRBJ2-7; 11 nucleotides match TRBD2. Germline CDR1 SGHAT, CDR2 FQNNGV. The CDR3 extends over 14 amino acids. V was pared by 5 bases and J by 4 bases, with 4 bases of the junction left unmatched. This chain's CDR3 is CASSRGTSGYEQYF. The CDR3 nucleotides are TGTGCCAGCAGCCGAGGGACTAGCGGATACGAGCAGTACTTC.

The rearrangement links TRBV12-3 or TRBV12-4 to TRBJ1-3; D is uncertain. The CDR3 has 13 amino acids. V shed 6 bases and J shed 0 bases, with 6 bases lying between them. This chain's CDR3 is CASRVYSGNTIYF. In DNA form, the CDR3 reads TGTGCCAGCAGGGTCTACTCTGGAAACACCATATATTTT.

The chain links TRBV3-1 (or the pseudogene TRBV3-2) to TRBJ1-3, with D possibly TRBD1 on 6 matching bases. CDR1 and CDR2 from the germline V gene are LGHDT and YNNKEL (reference sequence). The CDR3 length is 15 residues. V lost 1 base, J lost 4 bases, and 11 bases lay in between. The chain's CDR3 is CASSQGGGLGNTIYF. The CDR3, as DNA: TGTGCCAGCAGCCAAGGAGGGGGTCTCGGAAACACCATATATTTT.

The chain employs TRBV7-8 and TRBJ2-7; D might be TRBD2 (6 bases). Per the germline V gene, CDR1 is SGHVS and CDR2 is FQNEAQ. V was cut by 3 bases and J by 1 base, with 10 bases left in between. CDR3 length: 14 amino acids. CDR3 coding DNA: TGTGCCAGCAGCTTGGGACTTCAATCCTACGAGCAGTACTTC. It encodes CASSLGLQSYEQYF.

This rearrangement joins TRBV3-1 (or the pseudogene TRBV3-2) to TRBJ1-6, with a weak D call TRBD1 (6 bases). Trimming pared 1 base from V and 7 bases from J, leaving 11 bases between. The CDR3 sequence is 15 residues long. Per germline, CDR1 LGHDT and CDR2 YNNKEL (reference sequence). CDR3 region: CASSQGRGQNSPLHF. The CDR3 DNA sequence: TGTGCCAGCAGCCAAGGAAGAGGACAGAATTCACCCCTCCACTTT.

The V and J genes are TRBV7-9 and TRBJ1-3, with D hard to call. Germline lookup yields CDR1 SEHNR and CDR2 FQNEAQ (reference sequence). V gave up 5 bases and J gave up 3 bases, with 8 bases separating them. This CDR3 has 13 amino acids. The CDR3 reads CASSTGLGNTIYF. CDR3 coding DNA: TGTGCCAGCAGCACTGGGCTTGGAAACACCATATATTTT. Using reference TRBV7-9 and TRBJ1-3 for the parts outside the CDR3, the full variable domain is DTGVSQNPRHKITKRGQNVTFRCDPISEHNRLYWYRQTLGQGPEFLTYFQNEAQLEKSRLLSDRFSAERPKGSFSTLEIQRTEQGDSAMYLCASSTGLGNTIYFGEGSWLTVV.